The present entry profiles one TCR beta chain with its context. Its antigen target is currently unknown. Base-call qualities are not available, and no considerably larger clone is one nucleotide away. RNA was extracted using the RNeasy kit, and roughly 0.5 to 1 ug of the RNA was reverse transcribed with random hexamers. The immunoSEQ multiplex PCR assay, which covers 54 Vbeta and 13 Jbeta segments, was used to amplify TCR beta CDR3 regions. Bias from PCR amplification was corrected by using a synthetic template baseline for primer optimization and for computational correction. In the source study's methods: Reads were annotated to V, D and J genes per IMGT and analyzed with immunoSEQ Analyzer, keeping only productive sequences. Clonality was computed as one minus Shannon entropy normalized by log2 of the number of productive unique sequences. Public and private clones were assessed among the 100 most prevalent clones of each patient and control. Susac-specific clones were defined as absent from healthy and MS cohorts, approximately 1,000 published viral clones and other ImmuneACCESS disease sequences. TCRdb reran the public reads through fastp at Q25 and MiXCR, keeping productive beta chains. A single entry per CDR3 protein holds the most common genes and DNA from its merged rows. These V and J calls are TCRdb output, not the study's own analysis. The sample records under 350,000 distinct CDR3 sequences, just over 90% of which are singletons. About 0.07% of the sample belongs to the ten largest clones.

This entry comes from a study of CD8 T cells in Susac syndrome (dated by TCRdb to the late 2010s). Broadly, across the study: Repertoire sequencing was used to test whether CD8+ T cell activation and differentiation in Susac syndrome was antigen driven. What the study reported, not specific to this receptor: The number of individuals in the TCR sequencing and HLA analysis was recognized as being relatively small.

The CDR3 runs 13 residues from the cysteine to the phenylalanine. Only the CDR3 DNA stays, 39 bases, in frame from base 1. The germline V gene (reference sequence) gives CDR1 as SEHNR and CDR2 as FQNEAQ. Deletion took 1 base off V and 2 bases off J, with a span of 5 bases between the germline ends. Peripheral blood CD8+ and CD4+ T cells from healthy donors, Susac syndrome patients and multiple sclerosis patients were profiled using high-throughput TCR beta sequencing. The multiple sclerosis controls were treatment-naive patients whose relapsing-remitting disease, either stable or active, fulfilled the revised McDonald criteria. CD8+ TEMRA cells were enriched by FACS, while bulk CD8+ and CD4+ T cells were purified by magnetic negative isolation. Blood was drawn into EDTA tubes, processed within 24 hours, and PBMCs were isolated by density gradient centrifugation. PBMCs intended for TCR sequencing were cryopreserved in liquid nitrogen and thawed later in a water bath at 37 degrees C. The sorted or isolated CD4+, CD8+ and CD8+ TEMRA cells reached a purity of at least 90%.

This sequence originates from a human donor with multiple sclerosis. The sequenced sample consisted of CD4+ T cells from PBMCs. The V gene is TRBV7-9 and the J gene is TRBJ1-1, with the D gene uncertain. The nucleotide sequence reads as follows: TGTGCCAGCAGCTTAGAAAGTAACACTGAAGCTTTCTTT. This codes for CASSLESNTEAFF.